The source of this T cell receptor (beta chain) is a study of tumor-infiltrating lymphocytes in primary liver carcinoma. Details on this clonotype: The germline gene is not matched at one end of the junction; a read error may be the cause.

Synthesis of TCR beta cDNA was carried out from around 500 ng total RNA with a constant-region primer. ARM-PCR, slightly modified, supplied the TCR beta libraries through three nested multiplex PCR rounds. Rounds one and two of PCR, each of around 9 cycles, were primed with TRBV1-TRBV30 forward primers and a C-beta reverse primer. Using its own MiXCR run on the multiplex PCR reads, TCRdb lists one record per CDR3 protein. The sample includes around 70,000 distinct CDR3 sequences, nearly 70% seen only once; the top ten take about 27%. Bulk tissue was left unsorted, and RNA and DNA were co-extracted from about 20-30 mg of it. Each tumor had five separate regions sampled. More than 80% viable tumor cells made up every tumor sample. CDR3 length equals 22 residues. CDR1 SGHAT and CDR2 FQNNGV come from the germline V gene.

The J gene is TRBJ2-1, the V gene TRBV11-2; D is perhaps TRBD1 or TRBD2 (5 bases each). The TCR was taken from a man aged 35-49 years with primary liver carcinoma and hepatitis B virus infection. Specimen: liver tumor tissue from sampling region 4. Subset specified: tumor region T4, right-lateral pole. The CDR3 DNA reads TGTGTCAGCGGCCTCTCCTACCCGGGTCCCGTGAAACAGGTTCGCTCCTACAATGAGCAGTTCTTC. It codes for CVSGLSYPGPVKQVRSYNEQFF.